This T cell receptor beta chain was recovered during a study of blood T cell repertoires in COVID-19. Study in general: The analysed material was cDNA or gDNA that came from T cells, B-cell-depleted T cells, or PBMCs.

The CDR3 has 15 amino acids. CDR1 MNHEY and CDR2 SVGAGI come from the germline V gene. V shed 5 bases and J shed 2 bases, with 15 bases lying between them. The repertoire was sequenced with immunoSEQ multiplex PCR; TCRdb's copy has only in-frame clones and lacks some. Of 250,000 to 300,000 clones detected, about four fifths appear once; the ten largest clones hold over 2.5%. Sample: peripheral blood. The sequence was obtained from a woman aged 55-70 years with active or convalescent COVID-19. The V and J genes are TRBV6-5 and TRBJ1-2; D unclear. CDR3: CASSMGVTRNYGYTF. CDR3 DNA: TGTGCCAGCAGTATGGGAGTGACACGCAACTATGGCTACACCTTC.